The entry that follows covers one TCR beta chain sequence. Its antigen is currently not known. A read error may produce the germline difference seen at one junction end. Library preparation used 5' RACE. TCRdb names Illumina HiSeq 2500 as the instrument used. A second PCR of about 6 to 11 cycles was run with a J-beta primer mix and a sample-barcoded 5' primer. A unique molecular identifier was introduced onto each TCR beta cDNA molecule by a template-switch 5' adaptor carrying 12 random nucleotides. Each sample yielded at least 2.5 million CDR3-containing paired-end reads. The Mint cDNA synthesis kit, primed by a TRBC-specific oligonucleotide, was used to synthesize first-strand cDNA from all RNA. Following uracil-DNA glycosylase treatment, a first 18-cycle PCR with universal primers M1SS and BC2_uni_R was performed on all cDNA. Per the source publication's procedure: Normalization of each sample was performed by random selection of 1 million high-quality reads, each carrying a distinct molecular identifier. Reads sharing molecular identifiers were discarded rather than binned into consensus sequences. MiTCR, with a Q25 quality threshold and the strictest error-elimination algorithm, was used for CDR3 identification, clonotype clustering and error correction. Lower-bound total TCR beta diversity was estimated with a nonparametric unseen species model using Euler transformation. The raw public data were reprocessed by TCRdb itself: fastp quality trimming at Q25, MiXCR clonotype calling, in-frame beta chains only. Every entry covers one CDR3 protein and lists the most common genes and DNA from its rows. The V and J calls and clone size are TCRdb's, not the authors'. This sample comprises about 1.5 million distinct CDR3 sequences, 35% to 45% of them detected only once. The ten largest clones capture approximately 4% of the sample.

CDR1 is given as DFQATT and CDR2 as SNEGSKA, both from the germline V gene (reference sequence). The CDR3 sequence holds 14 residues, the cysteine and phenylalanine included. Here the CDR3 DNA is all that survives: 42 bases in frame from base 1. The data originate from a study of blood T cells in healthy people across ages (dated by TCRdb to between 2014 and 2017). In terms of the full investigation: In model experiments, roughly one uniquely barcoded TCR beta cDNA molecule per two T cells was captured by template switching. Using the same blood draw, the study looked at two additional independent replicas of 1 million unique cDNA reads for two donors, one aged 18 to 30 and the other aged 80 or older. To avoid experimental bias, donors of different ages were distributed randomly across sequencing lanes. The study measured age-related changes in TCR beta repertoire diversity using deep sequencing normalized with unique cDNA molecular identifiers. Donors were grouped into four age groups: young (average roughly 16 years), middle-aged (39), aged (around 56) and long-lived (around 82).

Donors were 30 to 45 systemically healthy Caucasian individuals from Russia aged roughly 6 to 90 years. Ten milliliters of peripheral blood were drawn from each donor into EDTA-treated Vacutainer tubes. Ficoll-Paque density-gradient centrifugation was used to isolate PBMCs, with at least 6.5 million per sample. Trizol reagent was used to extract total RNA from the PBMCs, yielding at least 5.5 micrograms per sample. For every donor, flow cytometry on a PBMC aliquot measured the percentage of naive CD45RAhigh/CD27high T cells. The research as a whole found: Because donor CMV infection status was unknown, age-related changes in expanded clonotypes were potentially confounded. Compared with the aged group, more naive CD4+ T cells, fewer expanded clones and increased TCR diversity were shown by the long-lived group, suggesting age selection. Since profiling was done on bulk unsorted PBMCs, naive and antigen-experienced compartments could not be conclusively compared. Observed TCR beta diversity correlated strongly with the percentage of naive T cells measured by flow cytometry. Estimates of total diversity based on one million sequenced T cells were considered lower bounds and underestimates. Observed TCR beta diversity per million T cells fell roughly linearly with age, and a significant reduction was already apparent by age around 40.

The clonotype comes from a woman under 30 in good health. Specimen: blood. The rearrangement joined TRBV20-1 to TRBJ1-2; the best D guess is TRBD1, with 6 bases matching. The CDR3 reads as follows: CSARGAELNYGCTF. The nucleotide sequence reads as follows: TGCAGTGCTCGGGGGGCAGAGCTTAACTATGGCTGCACCTTC.